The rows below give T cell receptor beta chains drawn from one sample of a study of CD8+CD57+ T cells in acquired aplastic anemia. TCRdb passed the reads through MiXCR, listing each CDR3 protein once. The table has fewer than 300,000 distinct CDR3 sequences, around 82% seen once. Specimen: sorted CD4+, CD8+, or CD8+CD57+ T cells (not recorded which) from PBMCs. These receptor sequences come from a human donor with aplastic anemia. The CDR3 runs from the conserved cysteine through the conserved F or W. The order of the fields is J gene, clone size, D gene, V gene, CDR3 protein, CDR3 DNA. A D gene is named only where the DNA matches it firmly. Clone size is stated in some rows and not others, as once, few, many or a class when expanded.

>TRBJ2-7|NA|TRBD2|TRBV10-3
CATSSGGPSYEQYF
TGTGCCACCTCTAGCGGGGGGCCCTCCTACGAGCAGTACTTC
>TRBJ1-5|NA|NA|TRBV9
CASSDSHGTQPLHF
TGTGCCAGCAGCGATTCCCATGGGACGCAGCCCCTTCATTTT
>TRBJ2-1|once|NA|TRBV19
CASSIANGTYDAQFF
TGTGCCAGTAGTATAGCTAACGGGACCTACGATGCGCAGTTCTTC
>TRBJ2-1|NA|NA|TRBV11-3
CASSLERDGDSRYNEQFF
TGTGCCAGCAGCTTGGAGAGGGACGGGGACTCCCGCTACAATGAGCAGTTCTTC
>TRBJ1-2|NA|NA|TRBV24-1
CASSSGGGSNYAYTF
TGTGCCAGCAGTTCGGGGGGAGGGTCAAACTATGCCTACACCTTC
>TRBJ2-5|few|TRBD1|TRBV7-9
CASSTGTGDHTDTF
TGTGCCAGCAGCACCGGGACAGGGGATCACACAGATACGTTC
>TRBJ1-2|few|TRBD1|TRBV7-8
CASSLDLTGNTYAYTF
TGTGCCAGCAGCTTAGATCTGACAGGGAACACTTATGCTTACACCTTC
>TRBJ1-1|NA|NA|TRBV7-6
CASGDGGTDKQEFFF
TGTGCCAGCGGGGACGGGGGCACAGATAAGCAGGAATTTTTCTTT
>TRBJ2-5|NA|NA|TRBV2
CASGSGSTETNQYF
TGTGCCAGCGGCAGCGGCAGCACGGAAACGAACCAGTACTTC
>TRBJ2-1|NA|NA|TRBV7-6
CASSLSTYNSPLHQFF
TGTGCCAGCAGCTTGAGTACCTATAATTCACCCCTCCACCAGTTCTTC
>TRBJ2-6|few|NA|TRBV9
CASSVGSSGANVLTF
TGTGCCAGCAGCGTAGGCAGCTCTGGGGCCAACGTCCTGACTTTC
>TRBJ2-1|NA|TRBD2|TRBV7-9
CASSFGGVHLQFF
TGTGCCAGCAGCTTTGGGGGGGTCCATCTGCAGTTTTTC
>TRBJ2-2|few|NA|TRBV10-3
CAIAGQRNTGELFF
TGTGCCATTGCAGGACAGCGTAACACCGGGGAGCTGTTTTTT
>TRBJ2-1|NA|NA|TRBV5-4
CASSFPSNEQFF
TGTGCCAGCAGCTTTCCTAGCAATGAGCAGTTCTTC
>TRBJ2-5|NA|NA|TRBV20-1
CSARRGGGGETQYF
TGCAGTGCCAGAAGGGGAGGCGGTGGGGAGACCCAGTACTTC
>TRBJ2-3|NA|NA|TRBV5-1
CASSLAPTGDTQYF
TGTGCCAGCAGCTTAGCGCCAACAGGGGATACGCAGTATTTT
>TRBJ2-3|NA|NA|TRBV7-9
CASSLVPGTLYF
TGTGCCAGCAGCTTAGTACCCGGGACGCTGTATTTT
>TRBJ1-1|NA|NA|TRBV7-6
CASSLAHRTKDTPFF
TGTGCCAGCAGCTTAGCCCACAGGACAAAAGATACCCCTTTCTTT
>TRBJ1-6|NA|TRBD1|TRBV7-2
CASSFDPDGTAPPLHF
TGTGCCAGCAGCTTTGATCCGGACGGGACAGCCCCACCCCTCCACTTT
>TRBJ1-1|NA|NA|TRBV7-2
CASSFHLDGTTLAFF
TGTGCCAGCAGCTTTCATCTGGACGGGACAACCCTTGCCTTCTTT
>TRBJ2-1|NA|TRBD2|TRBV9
CASSTRLAGVPNEQFF
TGTGCCAGCAGCACTAGACTAGCGGGAGTTCCTAATGAGCAGTTCTTC
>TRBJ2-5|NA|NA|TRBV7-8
CAYGDGASDATQYF
TGTGCCTACGGGGACGGGGCCTCCGATGCGACCCAGTACTTC
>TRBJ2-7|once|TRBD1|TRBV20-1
CSAEGQGNYEQYF
TGCAGTGCTGAGGGACAGGGCAACTACGAGCAGTACTTC
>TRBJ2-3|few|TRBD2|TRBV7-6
CASTLGRVPDGANF
TGTGCCAGCACCCTAGGGAGGGTCCCCGATGGGGCCAACTTT
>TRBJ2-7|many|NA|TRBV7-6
CASSQQENLYEQYF
TGTGCCAGCAGCCAACAGGAAAACCTCTACGAGCAGTACTTC
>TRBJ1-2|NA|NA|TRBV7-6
CASTLTGGAAGANTF
TGTGCCAGCACCCTGACGGGGGGCGCCGCTGGGGCCAACACCTTC
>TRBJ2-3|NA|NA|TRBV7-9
CASSSTDAQAFTPYF
TGCGCCAGCAGCTCCACAGATGCGCAGGCTTTTACGCCGTATTTT
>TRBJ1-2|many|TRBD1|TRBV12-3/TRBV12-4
CASSPPGQGALGYTF
TGTGCCAGCAGTCCTCCGGGACAGGGGGCGCTTGGCTACACCTTC
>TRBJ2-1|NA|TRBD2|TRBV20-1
CSAPWGLLHEQFF
TGCAGTGCTCCCTGGGGACTACTGCATGAGCAGTTCTTC
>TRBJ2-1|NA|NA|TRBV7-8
CASSVGGFSNEQFF
TGTGCCAGCAGCGTAGGAGGATTCTCCAACGAGCAGTTCTTC
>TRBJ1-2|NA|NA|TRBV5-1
CASSPVDGTDYGYTF
TGTGCCAGCAGCCCCGTTGACGGGACCGACTATGGCTACACCTTC
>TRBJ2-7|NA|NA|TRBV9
CASSVGVNTLSFLYF
TGTGCCAGCAGCGTAGGCGTGAACACTCTATCTTTCTTGTACTTC
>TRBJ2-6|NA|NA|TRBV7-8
CASSLAGVPDGENVLTF
TGTGCCAGCAGCTTAGCGGGGGTCCCCGATGGGGAGAATGTCCTGACTTTC
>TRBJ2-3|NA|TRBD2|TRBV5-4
CASSGTLAFSTDTQYF
TGTGCCAGCAGCGGCACACTAGCGTTTTCTACAGATACGCAGTATTTT
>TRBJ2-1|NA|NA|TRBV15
CATSGGAIHEQFF
TGTGCCACCAGCGGGGGGGCGATCCATGAGCAGTTCTTC
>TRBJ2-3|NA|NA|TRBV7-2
CASRVGLADRDPQYF
TGTGCCAGCAGAGTAGGGCTAGCGGACAGAGACCCGCAGTATTTT
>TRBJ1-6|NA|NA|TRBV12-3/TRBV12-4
CASSRDISPLHF
TGTGCCAGCAGCAGGGATATTTCACCCCTCCACTTT
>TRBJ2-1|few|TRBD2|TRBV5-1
CASSSIPLGGSSYNEQFF
TGCGCCAGCAGCTCTATCCCCTTAGGCGGGAGTTCCTACAATGAGCAGTTCTTC
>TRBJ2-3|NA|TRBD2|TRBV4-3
CASSQERLAVSTDTQYF
TGCGCCAGCAGCCAAGAAAGGCTAGCGGTGAGCACAGATACGCAGTATTTT
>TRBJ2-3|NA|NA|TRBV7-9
CASSLPEGRDTQEF
TGTGCCAGTAGCTTACCAGAGGGGCGGGACACCCAGGAGTTT
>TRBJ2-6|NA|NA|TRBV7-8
CASSLAGGPSTQNVLTF
TGTGCCAGCAGCTTAGCGGGGGGCCCCTCTACGCAGAACGTCCTGACTTTC
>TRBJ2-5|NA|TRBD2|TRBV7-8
CASSLGSGTWGETQYF
TGTGCCAGCAGCTTAGGTAGCGGGACTTGGGGAGAGACCCAGTACTTC
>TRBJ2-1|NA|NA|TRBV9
CASSIQSSGDNDEQFF
TGTGCCAGCAGCATTCAAAGCAGCGGCGACAATGATGAGCAGTTCTTC
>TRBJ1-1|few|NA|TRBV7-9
CASSFELTGSTEAFF
TGTGCCAGCAGCTTTGAACTAACAGGGAGCACTGAAGCTTTCTTT
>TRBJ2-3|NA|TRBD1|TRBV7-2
CASSLDLTGNTEF
TGTGCCAGCAGCTTAGATCTGACAGGGAACACTGAATTT
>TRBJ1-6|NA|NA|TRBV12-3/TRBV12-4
CASTPGRLNSPLHF
TGTGCCAGCACCCCGGGACGGCTAAATTCACCCCTCCACTTT
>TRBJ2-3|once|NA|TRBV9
CASRVGGTDTQYYF
TGTGCCAGCAGGGTCGGGGGCACAGACACGCAGTATTATTTT